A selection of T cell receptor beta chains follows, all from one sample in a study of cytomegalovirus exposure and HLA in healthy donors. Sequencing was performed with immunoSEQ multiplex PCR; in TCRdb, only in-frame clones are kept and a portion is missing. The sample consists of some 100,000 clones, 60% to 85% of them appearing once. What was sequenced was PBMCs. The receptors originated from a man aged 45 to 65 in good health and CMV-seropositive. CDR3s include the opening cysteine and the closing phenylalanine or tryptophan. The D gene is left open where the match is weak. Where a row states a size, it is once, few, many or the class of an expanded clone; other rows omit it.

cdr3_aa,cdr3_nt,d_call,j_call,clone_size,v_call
CASSFSGGLDEQFF,TGCGCCAGCAGCTTCTCAGGGGGTTTAGATGAGCAGTTCTTC,TRBD1,TRBJ2-1,NA,TRBV5-1
CASSSAQGQGNSPLHF,TGTGCCAGCAGCTCCGCTCAGGGACAGGGGAATTCACCCCTCCACTTT,TRBD1,TRBJ1-6,NA,TRBV7-8
CASSQTRGRLGATQYF,TGCGCCAGCAGCCAAACTCGGGGTCGTTTGGGGGCTACGCAGTATTTT,NA,TRBJ2-3,NA,TRBV4-3
CASSTGTGGEKLFF,TGCGCCAGCAGCACCGGGACAGGGGGTGAAAAACTGTTTTTT,TRBD1,TRBJ1-4,NA,TRBV5-1
CATGVYSGNTIYF,TGTGCGACCGGAGTTTACTCTGGAAACACCATATATTTT,NA,TRBJ1-3,NA,TRBV5-4
CAWSVHTGTDTQYF,TGTGCCTGGAGTGTCCATACAGGCACAGATACGCAGTATTTT,NA,TRBJ2-3,NA,TRBV30
CASSFTGTGVFYEQFF,TGCGCCAGCAGCTTTACTGGGACAGGGGTATTCTATGAGCAGTTCTTC,TRBD1,TRBJ2-1,NA,TRBV5-1
CASSPPDLGWNSPLHF,TGTGCCAGCAGCCCGCCCGATCTGGGCTGGAATTCACCCCTCCACTTT,NA,TRBJ1-6,NA,TRBV4-2
CASSQELGGQSTDTQYF,TGTGCCAGCAGCCAAGAACTAGGCGGGCAAAGCACAGATACGCAGTATTTT,NA,TRBJ2-3,NA,TRBV4-2
CASSLQGGIHTGELFF,TGTGCCAGCAGTTTACAGGGAGGGATCCACACCGGGGAGCTGTTTTTT,NA,TRBJ2-2,NA,TRBV6-5
CASSPIGENNEQFF,TGCGCCAGCAGCCCTATTGGGGAGAACAATGAGCAGTTCTTC,NA,TRBJ2-1,NA,TRBV5-1
CASSLGQGRDEQFF,TGTGCCAGCAGCTTAGGACAGGGGAGGGATGAGCAGTTCTTC,NA,TRBJ2-1,NA,TRBV7-9
CASTTDGIISTYEQYF,TGTGCCAGCACAACCGACGGGATAATCTCGACCTACGAGCAGTACTTC,NA,TRBJ2-7,NA,TRBV28
CASSPTGQGAEPLHF,TGTGCCAGCAGTCCCACGGGACAGGGGGCCGAACCCCTCCACTTT,TRBD1,TRBJ1-6,few,TRBV11-2
CASRAGNQPQHF,TGTGCCAGCCGAGCTGGCAATCAGCCCCAGCATTTT,NA,TRBJ1-5,few,TRBV19
CSVENPPGYNEQFF,TGCAGCGTTGAAAACCCCCCGGGTTACAATGAGCAGTTCTTC,NA,TRBJ2-1,NA,TRBV29-1
CASSLKVGRGQPQHF,TGTGCCAGCAGCTTGAAGGTCGGGAGGGGTCAGCCCCAGCATTTT,NA,TRBJ1-5,NA,TRBV5-6
CATSRGGQGAHEQYF,TGTGCCACCAGCAGAGGAGGACAGGGGGCCCACGAGCAGTACTTC,TRBD1,TRBJ2-7,NA,TRBV15
CASSLQTGEGGYTF,TGTGCCAGCAGCCTACAGACAGGGGAAGGTGGCTACACCTTC,TRBD1,TRBJ1-2,NA,TRBV4-2
CASSPAGTLSTDTQYF,TGTGCCAGCAGTCCAGCGGGGACCCTTAGCACAGATACGCAGTATTTT,TRBD2,TRBJ2-3,NA,TRBV28
CASSPLGVQLLGNTIYF,TGTGCCAGCAGCCCCCTAGGAGTCCAGCTCTTAGGAAACACCATATATTTT,NA,TRBJ1-3,few,TRBV7-8
CASSQLALDRGLKTF,TGCGCCAGCAGCCAATTGGCGCTGGACAGGGGCTTGAAAACCTTC,TRBD1,TRBJ1-2,NA,TRBV4-1
CASSQDQGTNYGYTF,TGCGCCAGCAGCCAAGATCAGGGAACTAACTATGGCTACACCTTC,NA,TRBJ1-2,NA,TRBV4-3
CASSLDPAGGNNEQFF,TGCGCCAGCAGCTTGGACCCAGCGGGAGGTAACAATGAGCAGTTCTTC,TRBD2,TRBJ2-1,NA,TRBV5-1
CASSLGAGGSYEQYF,TGTGCCAGCAGCTTAGGTGCAGGGGGCTCCTACGAGCAGTACTTC,TRBD1,TRBJ2-7,few,TRBV7-6
CASSYSATVGNEKLFF,TGTGCCAGCAGTTACTCCGCCACCGTTGGCAATGAAAAACTGTTTTTT,NA,TRBJ1-4,NA,TRBV6-5
CAISESQGSTDTQYF,TGTGCCATCAGTGAGTCACAGGGGAGCACAGATACGCAGTATTTT,TRBD1,TRBJ2-3,NA,TRBV10-3
CASSPLGQGATEAFF,TGTGCCAGCTCACCACTAGGACAGGGGGCCACTGAAGCTTTCTTT,TRBD1,TRBJ1-1,NA,TRBV18
CASSPSYRGGTEAFF,TGTGCCAGCTCACCAAGCTACAGGGGGGGCACTGAAGCTTTCTTT,TRBD1,TRBJ1-1,NA,TRBV18
CASSVYTSGPNNEQFF,TGCGCCAGCAGCGTCTACACTAGCGGACCCAACAATGAGCAGTTCTTC,TRBD2,TRBJ2-1,NA,TRBV5-1
CASRGQLNTEAFF,TGTGCCAGCAGGGGACAGTTGAACACTGAAGCTTTCTTT,TRBD1,TRBJ1-1,NA,TRBV6-1
CASSEVWTGTYEQYF,TGTGCCAGCAGTGAAGTATGGACAGGGACCTACGAGCAGTACTTC,TRBD1,TRBJ2-7,NA,TRBV6-1
CASSLDTDRGRDTF,TGCGCCAGCAGCTTGGATACGGACAGGGGGCGTGATACCTTC,TRBD1,TRBJ1-2,NA,TRBV5-1
CASSSVRINEQFF,TGCGCCAGCAGCTCGGTGCGGATCAATGAGCAGTTCTTC,NA,TRBJ2-1,NA,TRBV5-1
CASSLALDTSEAFF,TGTGCCAGCAGCTTAGCGTTGGACACCTCTGAAGCTTTCTTT,NA,TRBJ1-1,NA,TRBV7-8
CASKDRPNTEAFF,TGTGCCAGCAAAGACAGACCAAACACTGAAGCTTTCTTT,NA,TRBJ1-1,few,TRBV6-1
CASSLARQGGTDTQYF,TGTGCCAGCAGCTTAGCAAGACAGGGCGGCACAGATACGCAGTATTTT,TRBD1,TRBJ2-3,NA,TRBV7-9
CASSSPLAGGNEQFF,TGTGCCAGCAGCTCGCCACTAGCGGGGGGGAATGAGCAGTTCTTC,TRBD2,TRBJ2-1,NA,TRBV7-6
CASSFTSSGNTIYF,TGTGCCAGCAGTTTCACGAGCTCTGGAAACACCATATATTTT,NA,TRBJ1-3,NA,TRBV28
CASSVATGSGGTQETQYF,TGTGCCAGCAGCGTAGCGACGGGTAGCGGGGGGACCCAAGAGACCCAGTACTTC,TRBD2,TRBJ2-5,NA,TRBV9
CASSPSPAVPPSEEQYF,TGTGCCAGCAGCCCTTCCCCAGCGGTCCCGCCCTCGGAGGAGCAGTACTTC,NA,TRBJ2-7,NA,TRBV7-8
CASSDSAGTGNTIYF,TGTGCCAGCAGTGACTCGGCAGGGACAGGAAACACCATATATTTT,NA,TRBJ1-3,few,TRBV2
CASSTLKTGVLYEQYF,TGTGCCAGCAGTACCCTTAAGACAGGGGTCCTCTACGAGCAGTACTTC,TRBD1,TRBJ2-7,NA,TRBV11-2
CASSYLAGEGTDTQYF,TGCGCCAGCAGCTACCTGGCGGGGGAGGGCACAGATACGCAGTATTTT,TRBD2,TRBJ2-3,NA,TRBV5-1
CASSLGGTSGAYEQYF,TGTGCCAGCAGCTTAGGGGGGACTAGCGGTGCCTACGAGCAGTACTTC,TRBD2,TRBJ2-7,NA,TRBV7-9
CASSSTVAGELFF,TGTGCCAGCAGCTCAACAGTAGCCGGGGAGCTGTTTTTT,NA,TRBJ2-2,NA,TRBV7-9
CAWNFRDRGSNTEAFF,TGTGCCTGGAACTTCCGGGACAGGGGCAGCAACACTGAAGCTTTCTTT,TRBD1,TRBJ1-1,NA,TRBV30
CASSLSEPYGYTF,TGCGCCAGCAGCTTGAGTGAGCCCTATGGCTACACCTTC,NA,TRBJ1-2,few,TRBV5-1